This T cell receptor (beta chain) is drawn from a study of cytomegalovirus exposure and HLA in healthy donors. Study in general: Genotyping showed about 80% of over 350 donors falling in the Caucasian-associated ancestry cluster.

The PCR had 60 Vbeta and 13 Jbeta primers. Profiled with immunoSEQ multiplex PCR; TCRdb holds only in-frame clones, not every one. Recorded for this sample: about 76,000 clones. CDR1 and CDR2 (germline): SGHNT, YYREEE (reference sequence). The ends lost 5 bases at V and 0 bases at J; junction bases unmatched: 6. The CDR3 length is 15 residues. The chain carries TRBV5-4 and TRBJ2-3, with 7 bases lining up with TRBD1. The sample consisted of PBMCs. The clonotype comes from a woman aged 40-49 years in good health and CMV-seropositive. The CDR3 sequence: CASRYRDSSTDTQYF. DNA for the CDR3: TGTGCCAGCAGATACCGGGACAGTAGCACAGATACGCAGTATTTT.